The rows below give T cell receptor beta chains drawn from one sample of a study of identical twins. A single record per CDR3 protein comes from TCRdb applying MiXCR to the 5' RACE reads. The sample has approximately 470,000 distinct CDR3 sequences; 12% to 15% are singletons. These data also formed part of another study, on yellow fever vaccine responses in identical twins.

Sequenced sample: CD4+ T cells sorted from blood. The receptor source for this set is a woman younger than 30 in good health. Each CDR3 is given with its conserved first and last residue. The order of the fields is V gene, J gene, clone size, D gene, CDR3 DNA, CDR3 protein. D genes are given only for firm matches. Clone size is given for some rows only: seen once, a few or many times, or a class if the clone is expanded.

TRBV20-1	TRBJ2-5	few	-	TGCAGTGCCCGCTCTCGGGAGACCCAGTACTTC	CSARSRETQYF
TRBV5-1	TRBJ2-2	-	-	TGCGCCAGCAGCTTGCTGCGGGCGAACACCGGGGAGCTGTTTTTT	CASSLLRANTGELFF
TRBV9	TRBJ2-3	-	-	TGTGCCAGCAGCGGGGGTCCCGCCCCCAGTACGCAGTATTTT	CASSGGPAPSTQYF
TRBV20-1	TRBJ1-1	-	TRBD1	TGCAGTGCTAGAGTCGGGACAGGGAACACTGAAGCTTTCTTT	CSARVGTGNTEAFF
TRBV20-1	TRBJ2-1	few	TRBD2	TGCAGTGCTAGAAAGCTAGCGGGAGACAATGAGCAGTTCTTC	CSARKLAGDNEQFF
TRBV7-3	TRBJ2-2	few	-	TGTGCCAGCAGCTTATACTGGGGGGCGGTCGGGGAGCTGTTTTTT	CASSLYWGAVGELFF
TRBV6-2/TRBV6-3	TRBJ2-1	-	-	TGTGCCAGCAGTTACTCTAGCGGTCTTCTCTACAATGAGCAGTTCTTC	CASSYSSGLLYNEQFF
TRBV7-2	TRBJ2-7	few	TRBD2	TGTGCCAGCAGCCCCCCCGGACTAGCTTTCTACGAGCAGTACTTC	CASSPPGLAFYEQYF
TRBV4-2	TRBJ2-7	-	-	TGTGCCAGCAGCCAAGTTGCGTTAGACAGGGAGGTTAGGGAGCAGTACTTC	CASSQVALDREVREQYF
TRBV11-2	TRBJ2-7	few	TRBD2	TGTGCCAGCAGCTTAGTGGCGGGGGTCCCCTACGAGCAGTACTTC	CASSLVAGVPYEQYF
TRBV7-2	TRBJ1-1	few	-	TGTGCCAGCAGCTTAATCAGGGTCACTGAAGCTTTCTTT	CASSLIRVTEAFF
TRBV29-1	TRBJ2-1	-	TRBD2	TGCAGCGTTGAAGATCGGAGGGACTACTACAATGAGCAGTTCTTC	CSVEDRRDYYNEQFF
TRBV4-2	TRBJ2-3	few	-	TGTGCCAGCAGCCAAGAATCGGCACGCGGCACAGATACGCAGTATTTT	CASSQESARGTDTQYF
TRBV12-3/TRBV12-4	TRBJ2-7	-	-	TGTGCCAGCAGTTTAATCTCAGTCGAGCAGTACTTC	CASSLISVEQYF
TRBV10-3	TRBJ2-7	-	-	TGTGCCATCAGTCAGGAGTTGCGCTCCTACGAGCAGTACTTC	CAISQELRSYEQYF
TRBV7-9	TRBJ2-2	few	TRBD2	TGTGCCAGCAGCTTACGGGGACTAGCGTCGAACACCGGGGAGCTGTTTTTT	CASSLRGLASNTGELFF
TRBV11-2	TRBJ2-7	-	-	TGTGCCAGCAGCTTAAGGGGCTGGGTCTACGAGCAGTACTTC	CASSLRGWVYEQYF
TRBV6-1	TRBJ2-3	many	-	TGTGCCAGCAGTGAACGTAGGCGTCCAGATACGCAGTATTTT	CASSERRRPDTQYF
TRBV29-1	TRBJ2-7	many	-	TGCAGCGTTGGTCGGCGGGACCAATCCTACGAGCAGTACTTC	CSVGRRDQSYEQYF
TRBV12-5	TRBJ2-3	few	-	TGTGCTAGTGGTTTGAACACAGGGACAGATACGCAGTATTTT	CASGLNTGTDTQYF
TRBV7-2	TRBJ2-5	few	-	TGTGCCAGCACCTATCCCGGGGGAGGCAGTAAAGAGACCCAGTACTTC	CASTYPGGGSKETQYF
TRBV5-1	TRBJ2-7	-	TRBD2	TGCGCCAGCAGCTTGGGGGCTAGCGGGAGCCACGAGCAGTACTTC	CASSLGASGSHEQYF
TRBV12-3/TRBV12-4	TRBJ2-4	few	TRBD1	TGTGCCAGCAGTTTGATGGATCGGGACAGGGTACTTCTAGCCAAAAACATTCAGTACTTC	CASSLMDRDRVLLAKNIQYF
TRBV6-2/TRBV6-3	TRBJ2-3	-	TRBD2	TGTGCCAGCAGTTACGGACTAGCGGGAGATACGCAGTATTTT	CASSYGLAGDTQYF
TRBV7-2	TRBJ2-5	few	TRBD1	TGTGCCAGCAGCTTAACGTCAGGGGGTATTGGAGAGACCCAGTACTTC	CASSLTSGGIGETQYF
TRBV7-6	TRBJ2-6	-	TRBD1	TGTGCCAGCAGCCGAAGGGGGCAGGCGGAGTCTGGGGCCAACGTCCTGACTTTC	CASSRRGQAESGANVLTF
TRBV6-5	TRBJ2-7	few	-	TGTGCCAGCAGTTACTCGGTTTCCGGTAACTACGAGCAGTACTTC	CASSYSVSGNYEQYF
TRBV4-3	TRBJ2-3	many	TRBD2	TGCGCCAGCAGCCGAGGGACTAGCGGTACTAGCACAGATACGCAGTATTTT	CASSRGTSGTSTDTQYF
TRBV29-1	TRBJ2-3	many	-	TGCAGCGCCCGAAAATCCTTAACAGATACGCAGTATTTT	CSARKSLTDTQYF
TRBV6-5	TRBJ2-7	many	-	TGTGCCAGCAGTCGAATGAGCGGCGAGCAGTACTTC	CASSRMSGEQYF
TRBV18	TRBJ2-5	-	TRBD1	TGTGCCAGCTCACCACCTCTGCCAGGGGGCGTTGAGACCCAGTACTTC	CASSPPLPGGVETQYF
TRBV27	TRBJ2-1	-	TRBD2	TGTGCCAGCAGACCCCAGGGAGGGCTGATGGATGAGCAGTTCTTC	CASRPQGGLMDEQFF
TRBV19	TRBJ2-1	-	-	TGTGCCAGTACCACCAAGGATGGCACGTTCTTC	CASTTKDGTFF
TRBV4-2	TRBJ2-3	-	TRBD2	TGTGCCAGCAGCCGGGGGAGTAGCGGGGTTTCAGATACGCAGTATTTT	CASSRGSSGVSDTQYF
TRBV6-2/TRBV6-3	TRBJ1-6	-	-	TGTGCCAGCGCGGTGGGCGGATCTAGCGGTAATTCACCCCTCCACTTT	CASAVGGSSGNSPLHF
TRBV6-2/TRBV6-3	TRBJ1-6	few	-	TGTGCCACCAACCGGGGAACGGAATCACCCCTCCACTTT	CATNRGTESPLHF
TRBV10-3	TRBJ1-1	few	-	TGTGCCATCAGTGATTCGCTCCAAGCTTTCTTT	CAISDSLQAFF
TRBV5-1	TRBJ2-3	-	-	TGCGCCAGCAGCCCGGGCGGTGCTAGCACAGATACGCAGTATTTT	CASSPGGASTDTQYF
TRBV20-1	TRBJ2-5	many	-	TGCAGTGCTACAGACAGGGAGGGCCAAGAGACCCAGTACTTC	CSATDREGQETQYF
TRBV7-9	TRBJ1-1	-	-	TGTGCCAGCAGCTTAGACGAGAACAATGAAGCTTTCTTT	CASSLDENNEAFF
TRBV7-9	TRBJ1-6	few	-	TGTGCCAGCAGCCGGGAAGGGCGATCACCCCTCCACTTT	CASSREGRSPLHF
TRBV20-1	TRBJ2-2	-	-	TGCAGTGCTAGCTCCCAGGGTGGTGGCGGGGAGCTGTTTTTT	CSASSQGGGGELFF
TRBV9	TRBJ2-3	-	-	TGTGCCAGCAGCGTAGCCGACGGCACAGATACGCAGTATTTT	CASSVADGTDTQYF
TRBV12-3/TRBV12-4	TRBJ2-1	many	TRBD2	TGTGCCAGCAGTCCGGGACTAGCGGGAGGGCAGAATGAGCAGTTCTTC	CASSPGLAGGQNEQFF